These 17 T cell receptor beta chains were sequenced from one sample in a study of T-cell reconstitution after alpha-beta-depleted transplantation in children. Molecular barcoding with unique molecular identifiers was used for the TCRbeta library. TCRdb reprocessed the PCR reads via MiXCR and lists one record per CDR3 protein. The repertoire consists of fewer than 450,000 distinct CDR3 sequences, with around 15% occurring once and the leading ten covering roughly 40%. Sequencing used PBMCs, mostly from graft donor cells, obtained 360 days after TCRalphabeta/CD19-depleted stem cell transplant. These receptors originate from a male patient aged 2-9 years who had a stem cell transplant for acute lymphoblastic leukemia, so the T cells may come from the graft donor.

This clonotype has a count of ten or more. The chain combines TRBV20-1 with TRBJ2-7, with D unclear. Germline CDR1 and CDR2: DFQATT and SNEGSKA (reference sequence). Trimming cost V 6 bases and J 0 bases, with 15 bases left between them. The CDR3 covers 14 residues. In DNA form, the CDR3 reads TGCAGTGCGTCCCCGGCAGTTCGCTCCTACGAGCAGTACTTC. It encodes CSASPAVRSYEQYF.

The V and J genes are TRBV20-1 and TRBJ2-7, with unresolved D. The germline V and J ends were trimmed by 6 bases and 0 bases, with 12 bases remaining between them. This CDR3 comprises 13 residues. Germline V CDR1 and CDR2: DFQATT, SNEGSKA (reference sequence). The CDR3 DNA sequence: TGCAGTGCCAAGGTTCCTGTCTCCTACGAGCAGTACTTC. Amino acids: CSAKVPVSYEQYF.

This clonotype was counted many times. The genes are TRBV6-2 or TRBV6-3 and TRBJ2-5; the match to TRBD2 covers 13 bases. V lost 2 bases, J lost 4 bases, and 10 bases stayed unmatched. The CDR3 is 18 amino acids. The germline CDR1 and CDR2 sequences are MNHEY and SVGEGT. The CDR3 DNA sequence: TGTGCCAGCAGTTACCTCGGACTAGCGGGAGACCCTGGAGAGACCCAGTACTTC. Protein product: CASSYLGLAGDPGETQYF.

This clonotype occurred a few times. This chain connects TRBV9 to TRBJ1-3, with D possibly being TRBD1 (5 bases). Germline CDR1 and CDR2: SGDLS and YYNGEE. This CDR3 is 14 amino acids long. Trimming took off 0 bases at V and 4 bases at J, with 8 bases between the two ends. The CDR3 region is CASSVAGYGNTIYF. The CDR3 DNA is TGTGCCAGCAGCGTAGCAGGGTACGGAAACACCATATATTTT. Full variable domain (outside the CDR3, taken from reference TRBV9 and TRBJ1-3): DSGVTQTPKHLITATGQRVTLRCSPRSGDLSVYWYQQSLDQGLQFLIQYYNGEERAKGNILERFSAQQFPDLHSELNLSSLELGDSALYFCASSVAGYGNTIYFGEGSWLTVV.

The rearrangement links TRBV21-1 to TRBJ1-2; TRBD1, the table's D call, was not compared with the DNA. TRBV21-1 is labeled a pseudogene. The CDR3 covers 15 residues. DNA of the CDR3: TGTGCCAGCAGCAAAGCGGGGGCACAGCTTTATGGCTACACCTTC. It encodes CASSKAGAQLYGYTF.

The chain recombines TRBV7-9 with TRBJ2-3, with TRBD1 identical over 11 bases. Germline values: CDR1 SEHNR, CDR2 FQNEAQ (reference sequence). The CDR3 extends over 14 amino acids. Trimming removed 4 bases from V and 4 bases from J; junction bases left unmatched: 1. The DNA for the CDR3 is TGTGCCAGCAGCTCGGACAGGGGGCCAGATACGCAGTATTTT. It encodes CASSSDRGPDTQYF.

The gene calls are TRBV18 and TRBJ2-7, with 7 bases lining up with TRBD2. The CDR3 covers 15 residues. V lost 5 bases, J lost 0 bases, and 7 bases stayed unmatched. Germline V gene sequence: CDR1 KGHSH, CDR2 LQKENI. CDR3 in DNA: TGTGCCAGCTCAGGGGCAGCGGGACTCTCCTACGAGCAGTACTTC. Translated: CASSGAAGLSYEQYF.

In its sample, this clonotype was seen a few times. The chain employs TRBV4-1 and TRBJ2-1; 12 bases match TRBD2. CDR3 length: 19 residues. The ends lost 3 bases at V and 1 base at J; junction bases unmatched: 10. Germline CDR1 is MGHRA and CDR2 is YSYEKL. CDR3 in amino acids: CASSHPLAGGPDSYNEQFF. The CDR3 nucleotides read TGCGCCAGCAGCCACCCACTAGCGGGAGGCCCGGATTCCTACAATGAGCAGTTCTTC.

The V gene is TRBV28, the J gene TRBJ2-1, with D uncertain. V lost 6 bases and J 8 bases, leaving 14 bases between the germline ends. Looked up from germline, CDR1 is MDHEN and CDR2 is SYDVKM. The CDR3 length is 13 residues. The CDR3, as DNA: TGTGCCAGCAGCCAACTGATCAGGCATGAGCAGTTCTTC. It specifies CASSQLIRHEQFF.

This chain connects TRBV12-3 or TRBV12-4 to TRBJ2-7; D might be TRBD2 (6 bases). CDR3 length equals 16 residues. With 0 bases removed from V and 6 bases from J, the gap between germline ends came to 18 bases. The CDR3 DNA reads as TGTGCCAGCAGTTTAGCCCGTTTCGGGAGCCTCTCCGAGCAGTACTTC. It is translated as CASSLARFGSLSEQYF.

The rearrangement joins TRBV29-1 to TRBJ2-7; D unresolved. Trimming pared 0 bases from V and 5 bases from J, leaving 11 bases between. CDR1 is SQVTM, CDR2 ANQGSEA, per germline. The CDR3 runs 13 residues. This CDR3 reads CSVEDMIGNEQYF. DNA for the CDR3: TGCAGCGTTGAAGATATGATAGGGAACGAGCAGTACTTC.

This clonotype was counted between two and nine times. This rearrangement joins TRBV15 to TRBJ2-4; D gene unclear. V shed 5 bases and J shed 0 bases, with 8 bases lying between them. The CDR3 runs 14 residues. The germline V gene has CDR1 LNHNV and CDR2 YYDKDF (reference sequence). The CDR3 spells CATSAGLAKNIQYF. In DNA, the CDR3 is TGTGCCACCAGCGCAGGCTTAGCCAAAAACATTCAGTACTTC.

This sequence joins TRBV12-3 or TRBV12-4 and TRBJ2-1, with D possibly being TRBD2 (6 bases). V was cut by 6 bases and J by 5 bases, with 17 bases left in between. The CDR3 spans 15 residues. Here the CDR3 reads CASSSSWRGHNEQFF. CDR3 nucleotide sequence: TGTGCCAGCAGCTCGAGCTGGAGGGGCCACAATGAGCAGTTCTTC.

This clonotype was counted only a few times. V and J are TRBV12-3 or TRBV12-4 and TRBJ2-7, with no clear D. Trimming cost V 1 base and J 2 bases, with 9 bases left between them. CDR3 length: 14 amino acids. The CDR3 protein is CASSLGGPAYEQYF. Written as DNA, the CDR3 is TGTGCCAGCAGTTTAGGTGGTCCGGCCTACGAGCAGTACTTC.

The chain employs TRBV20-1 and TRBJ2-5; no clear D gene. The CDR3 extends over 14 amino acids. Between the trimmed V and J ends, which lost 3 bases and 5 bases, there was a span of 16 bases. Germline V lookup: CDR1 DFQATT, CDR2 SNEGSKA (reference sequence). Written as DNA, the CDR3 is TGCAGTGCTAGCCCGCTTCGTCTGGGGGAGACCCAGTACTTC. Amino acid sequence: CSASPLRLGETQYF.

The chain employs TRBV4-3 and TRBJ2-5; 7 bases align to TRBD2. CDR1 and CDR2 (germline): LGHNA, YSLEER. There are 13 residues in the CDR3. Trimming took 3 bases from V and 4 from J; bases not matched to a gene: 2. As DNA, the CDR3 is TGCGCCAGCAGCCAGTTAGCGGGAGAGACCCAGTACTTC. Translated, it gives CASSQLAGETQYF.

This chain joins TRBV10-2 and TRBJ1-4; TRBD1 might be the D (6 bases). CDR3 size: 13 residues. V was pared by 8 bases and J by 7 bases, with 14 bases between. Germline CDR1 reads WSHSY; CDR2 reads SAAADI. The DNA for the CDR3 is TGCGCCAGCGCCAGGGGATTTGTTGAAAAACTGTTTTTT. Its protein product is CASARGFVEKLFF.